This T cell receptor (beta chain) was identified in a study of control samples from healthy donors and cancer patients. The data were produced by immunoSEQ multiplex PCR, yet TCRdb's version contains in-frame clones alone and is incomplete. The sample carries over 150,000 clones, over 80% recorded once. The CDR3 has 18 amino acids. After removal of 4 bases from V and 1 base from J, the junction contained 12 bases not matched to a gene. The V and J genes are TRBV5-3 and TRBJ2-5; 11 nucleotides line up with TRBD2. TRBV5-3 is annotated as an ORF whose role is uncertain. The receptor was isolated from a man younger than 30 in good health. Sequenced material: blood. CDR3 sequence (DNA): TGTGCCAGAAGCCCCCGAGCTCCTAGCGGGGGGCCCCAAGAGACCCAGTACTTC. Translation: CARSPRAPSGGPQETQYF.